Detailed here is one TCR beta chain. The data were obtained in a study of technical replicates of blood from several donors. Method: immunoSEQ multiplex PCR; TCRdb's copy keeps in-frame clones and lacks some. Among about 86,000 clones listed, around 96% were seen once. The germline CDR1 and CDR2 sequences are SGHDT and YYEEEE. The V gene lost 4 bases and the J gene lost 1 base, with 8 bases spanning the gap. CDR3 length: 13 residues. J is TRBJ1-1 and V is TRBV5-6, with D possibly TRBD1 on 5 matching bases. This clonotype was sampled from a human donor in good health. The material sequenced was T cells isolated from PBMCs. Written as DNA, the CDR3 is TGTGCCAGCAGCCAGACAGAGAACACTGAAGCTTTCTTT. This codes for CASSQTENTEAFF.